The next 16 T cell receptor beta chains were all read from a single sample in a study of shared clonotypes between healthy human individuals. This table comes from immunoSEQ multiplex PCR, and its TCRdb copy is limited to in-frame clones, with some not included. The data show about 100,000 clones, around 43% seen once. The sample comprised PBMCs. The receptor set was obtained from a woman between 35 and 50 years old in good health. Some clones in this sample may be carry-over from other donors' samples.

CDR3 amino acids: CATSREQGTTAFF. CDR3 sequence (DNA): TGTGCCACCAGCAGAGAACAGGGAACGACGGCTTTCTTT. The rearrangement joins TRBV15 to TRBJ1-1; perhaps TRBD1 as D (6 bases). V gave up 0 bases and J gave up 11 bases, with 13 bases separating them. Germline CDR1 reads LNHNV; CDR2 reads YYDKDF (reference sequence). The CDR3 spans 13 residues.

The J gene is TRBJ1-2, the V gene TRBV15; D may be TRBD1 (6 bases). The CDR3 covers 15 residues. The V end lost 0 bases, the J end lost 6 bases, and 14 bases lay between the germline ends. CDR1 LNHNV and CDR2 YYDKDF come from the germline V gene (reference sequence). The CDR3 bases are TGTGCCACCAGCAGAGATTGGTCAGGGGACCATGGCTACACCTTC. This translates into CATSRDWSGDHGYTF.

In its sample, this clone was seen a few times. The V and J genes are TRBV7-6 and TRBJ2-3, with 7 nucleotides matching TRBD2. CDR3 length equals 16 residues. The germline CDR1 and CDR2 sequences are SGHVS and FNYEAQ. J was trimmed by 4 bases and V by 0 bases; bases with no gene match: 7. CDR3 in amino acids: CASSLAEAAGADTQYF. CDR3 bases: TGTGCCAGCAGCTTAGCTGAGGCTGCGGGGGCAGATACGCAGTATTTT.

The table lists this clone with a few counts. Being one base from a much bigger clone, this may be a read error. V and J are TRBV2 and TRBJ2-7, with D possibly being TRBD1 (6 bases). Germline assignment: CDR1 SNHLY and CDR2 FYNNEI. There are 13 residues in the CDR3. This CDR3 reads CASRQGPTYEQCF. Here the CDR3 DNA reads TGTGCCAGCAGACAGGGCCCTACCTACGAGCAGTGCTTC.

This clone was seen many times. One end of the junction fails to match germline, which may point to a read error. The rearrangement uses TRBV7-2 and TRBJ2-7, with TRBD1 matching over 9 bases. Germline V gene sequence: CDR1 SGHTA, CDR2 FQGNSA. The CDR3 runs 13 residues. This chain's CDR3 is CASSTNRGLEQYF. In DNA, the CDR3 is TGTGCAAGCAGCACCAACAGGGGGCTCGAGCAGTACTTC. Supplemented by reference TRBV7-2 and TRBJ2-7, the full variable domain reads GAGVSQSPSNKVTEKGKDVELRCDPISGHTALYWYRQSLGQGLEFLIYFQGNSAPDKSGLPSDRFSAERTGGSVSTLTIQRTQQEDSAVYLCASSTNRGLEQYFGPGTRLTVT.

The count of this clone is one. It may be a read error: a sequence one base away is much more abundant. This chain links TRBV28 with TRBJ2-6; weak D call: TRBD2 (7 bases). The CDR3 has 15 amino acids. The germline V gene has CDR1 MDHEN and CDR2 SYDVKM. In DNA, the CDR3 is TGTGCCAGACGCCCGGGGGGCGCTGGGGCCAACGTCCTGGCTTTC. Translated, it gives CARRPGGAGANVLAF.

The chain couples TRBV7-9 to TRBJ2-2; 8 bases fit TRBD2. V shed 6 bases, J shed 2 bases, and the junction held 5 bases outside the gene matches. Germline loops: CDR1 SEHNR, CDR2 FQNEAQ (reference sequence). The CDR3 extends over 15 amino acids. For the CDR3, the DNA is TGTGCCAGCAGAGGACTAGCAGATAACACCGGGGAGCTGTTTTTT. Its translation is CASRGLADNTGELFF.

This clone appeared once. The chain couples TRBV7-9 to TRBJ2-5; the D is unclear. V was trimmed by 5 bases and J by 6 bases, leaving 13 bases between them. CDR1 is SEHNR and CDR2 is FQNEAQ in the germline V gene (reference sequence). The CDR3 has 13 amino acids. The CDR3 DNA sequence: TGTGCCAGCAGCGCACCCTCGCAGCAGACCCAGTACTTC. This gives the protein CASSAPSQQTQYF. Drawing the rest from reference TRBV7-9 and TRBJ2-5, the complete variable domain is DTGVSQNPRHKITKRGQNVTFRCDPISEHNRLYWYRQTLGQGPEFLTYFQNEAQLEKSRLLSDRFSAERPKGSFSTLEIQRTEQGDSAMYLCASSAPSQQTQYFGPGTRLLVL.

This clone was seen many times. The chain recombines TRBV5-1 with TRBJ2-6, with D uncertain. With 0 bases removed from V and 1 base from J, the gap between germline ends came to 5 bases. CDR3 length equals 15 residues. The germline V gene encodes CDR1 SGHRS and CDR2 YFSETQ. The CDR3 bases are TGCGCCAGCAGCTTGGAGGGTTCTGGGGCCAACGTCCTGACTTTC. As protein: CASSLEGSGANVLTF.

This chain connects TRBV30 to TRBJ2-5, with TRBD2 as a possible D gene (6 bases). With 4 bases removed from V and 4 bases from J, the gap between germline ends came to 16 bases. Per germline, CDR1 GTSNPN and CDR2 SVGIG (reference sequence). CDR3 length: 14 residues. In DNA, the CDR3 is TGTGCCTGGAAAACCCCGGGGGTTTCAGAGACCCAGTACTTC. Protein product: CAWKTPGVSETQYF.

As concerns this clone: A clone one base away is much larger, so this may be a read error. The rearrangement uses TRBV15 and TRBJ2-5; the match to TRBD2 covers 8 bases. CDR1 LNHNV and CDR2 YYDKDF come from the germline V gene (reference sequence). Germline trimming cut 1 base from V and 2 bases from J; bases unmatched to any gene: 15. The CDR3 is made up of 19 amino acids. The CDR3 here is CATSRGVPLPGRAQETQYF. For the CDR3, the DNA is TGTGCCACCAGCAGAGGTGTCCCCCTCCCCGGGAGGGCACAAGAGACCCAGTACTTC.

This clone was recorded many times. The CDR3, as DNA: TGTGCCTGGAGGGGGGACAGCAAGGGCTACACCTTC. Protein sequence: CAWRGDSKGYTF. The chain carries TRBV30 and TRBJ1-2; TRBD1 aligns across 7 bases. This CDR3 region has 12 residues. Germline lookup yields CDR1 GTSNPN and CDR2 SVGIG (reference sequence). J lost 8 bases, V lost 3 bases, and 6 bases had no gene match.

A single count supports this clone. The rearrangement uses TRBV27 and TRBJ2-5, with D perhaps TRBD1 (8 bases). The J call could be wrong; TRBJ2-7 is a better fit for the DNA end. The CDR3 loop spans 14 amino acids. Germline V gene sequence: CDR1 MNHEY, CDR2 SMNVEV (reference sequence). In DNA, the CDR3 is TGTGCCAGCAGTAAACAGGGGGAGGGTTACGAGCAGTACTTC. This translates into CASSKQGEGYEQYF.

This clone was counted at least ten times. DNA of the CDR3: TGTGCCAGCAGCGAGCAGTACAATGAGCAGTTCTTC. This codes for CASSEQYNEQFF. V is TRBV28 and J is TRBJ2-1; D is ambiguous. The CDR3 extends over 12 amino acids. In germline, CDR1 is MDHEN, CDR2 SYDVKM. Trimming removed 6 bases at V and 4 bases at J, with 7 bases between.

There are many counts of this clone. The J gene is TRBJ2-7, the V gene TRBV6-1; the match to TRBD1 covers 7 bases. The CDR3 runs 15 residues. Per the germline V gene, CDR1 is MNHNS and CDR2 is SASEGT. J lost 2 bases, V lost 0 bases, and 4 bases had no gene match. CDR3 residues: CASSEAGTAAYEQYF. The CDR3 DNA sequence: TGTGCCAGCAGTGAAGCCGGGACAGCAGCCTACGAGCAGTACTTC.

The rearrangement uses TRBV7-2 and TRBJ2-2; TRBD1 agrees at 8 bases. The CDR3 totals 14 residues. The germline V gene encodes CDR1 SGHTA and CDR2 FQGNSA. The J segment lost 5 bases and the V segment lost 5 bases, leaving 4 bases of the junction unmatched. The CDR3 region is CASSPRTGTGELFF. The CDR3 nucleotides read TGTGCCAGCAGCCCTCGGACAGGGACCGGGGAGCTGTTTTTT.